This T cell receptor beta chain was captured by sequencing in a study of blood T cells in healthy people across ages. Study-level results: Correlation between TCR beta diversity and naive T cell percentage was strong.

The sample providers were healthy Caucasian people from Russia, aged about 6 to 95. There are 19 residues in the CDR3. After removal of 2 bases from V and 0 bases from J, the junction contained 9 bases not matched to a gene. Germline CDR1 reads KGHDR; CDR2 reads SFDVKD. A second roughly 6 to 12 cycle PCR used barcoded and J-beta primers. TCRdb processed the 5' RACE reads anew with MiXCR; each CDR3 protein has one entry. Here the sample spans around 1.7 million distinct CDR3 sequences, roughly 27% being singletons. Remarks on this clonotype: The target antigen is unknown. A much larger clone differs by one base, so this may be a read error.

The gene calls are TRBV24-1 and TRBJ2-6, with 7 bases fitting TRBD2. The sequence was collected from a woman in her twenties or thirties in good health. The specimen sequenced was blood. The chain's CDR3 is CATSDWTGGRLSGANVLTF. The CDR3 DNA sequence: TGTGCCACCAGTGATTGGACTGGCGGGAGACTCTCTGGGGCCAACGTCCTGACTTTC.